This section outlines one T cell receptor beta chain sequence together with its context. The data belong to a study of T cell clonotyping in hematopoietic cell transplantation. Sequenced by immunoSEQ multiplex PCR; TCRdb stores in-frame clones only, minus some. The sample includes more than 10,000 clones, roughly 90% seen only once; the top ten take almost 8%. Trimming took off 3 bases at V and 9 bases at J, with 17 bases between the two ends. The CDR3 sequence is 15 residues long. Germline values: CDR1 MDHEN, CDR2 SYDVKM. The genes are TRBV28 and TRBJ2-2; D not resolved. This material consisted of PBMCs, taken 100 days after allogeneic stem cell transplant. The origin of this receptor is a female patient aged 50 to 65 who had an allogeneic stem cell transplant from an unrelated donor, so the T cells may come from the graft donor. Some clones in this sample may be carry-over from other donors' samples. CDR3 bases: TGTGCCAGCAGTTTCGTGACTCCTCCGAGTAGGGAGCTGTTTTTT. This encodes CASSFVTPPSRELFF. The full variable domain, its missing parts supplied by reference TRBV28 and TRBJ2-2, is DVKVTQSSRYLVKRTGEKVFLECVQDMDHENMFWYRQDPGLGLRLIYFSYDVKMKEKGDIPEGYSVSREKKERFSLILESASTNQTSMYLCASSFVTPPSRELFFGEGSRLTVL.